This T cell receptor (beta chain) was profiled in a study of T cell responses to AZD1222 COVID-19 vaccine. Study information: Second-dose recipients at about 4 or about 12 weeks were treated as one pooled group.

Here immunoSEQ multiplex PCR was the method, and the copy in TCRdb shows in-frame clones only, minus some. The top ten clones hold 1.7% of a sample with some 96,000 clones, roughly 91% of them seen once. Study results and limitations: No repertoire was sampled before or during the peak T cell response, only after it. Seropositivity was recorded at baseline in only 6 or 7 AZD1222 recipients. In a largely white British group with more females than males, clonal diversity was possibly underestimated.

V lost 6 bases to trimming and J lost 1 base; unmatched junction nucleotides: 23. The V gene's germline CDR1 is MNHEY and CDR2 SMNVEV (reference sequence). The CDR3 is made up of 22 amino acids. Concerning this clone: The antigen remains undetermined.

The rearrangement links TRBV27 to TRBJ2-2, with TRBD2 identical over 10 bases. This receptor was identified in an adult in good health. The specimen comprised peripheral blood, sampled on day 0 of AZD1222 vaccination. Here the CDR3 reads CASSQSYWTANGLAENTGELFF. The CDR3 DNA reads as TGTGCCAGCAGCCAATCCTATTGGACAGCTAATGGACTAGCGGAGAACACCGGGGAGCTGTTTTTT.